What follows are 18 T cell receptor beta chains derived from one specimen sequenced in a study of early T cells in non-severe SARS-CoV-2 infection. MiXCR was run by TCRdb on the 5' RACE reads, yielding one entry per CDR3 protein. This sample has 55,000 to 75,000 distinct CDR3 sequences, with roughly 8.8% found just once. Sequenced sample: whole blood. The receptors stem from an adult who was a healthcare worker with PCR-confirmed SARS-CoV-2 infection or an uninfected control (not recorded which).

This chain joins TRBV6-6 and TRBJ2-7, with D tentatively TRBD2 (6 bases). Between the trimmed V and J ends, which lost 5 bases and 1 base, there was a span of 9 bases. CDR3 length equals 13 residues. Germline CDR1 MNHNY, CDR2 SVGAGI (reference sequence). The CDR3 coding sequence is TGTGCCAGCAGTGCGGGACTTTCCTACGAGCAGTACGTC. Protein: CASSAGLSYEQYV.

V and J are TRBV5-1 and TRBJ1-4, with 10 nucleotides matching TRBD1. Germline CDR1 reads SGHRS; CDR2 reads YFSETQ. V lost 5 bases, J lost 6 bases, and 7 bases stayed unmatched. The length of the CDR3 is 15 residues. CDR3 region: CASRLTGTGDEKLFF. The CDR3 DNA reads as TGCGCCAGCAGACTCACCGGGACAGGGGATGAAAAACTGTTTTTT.

This clonotype was seen a handful of times. The V and J genes are TRBV18 and TRBJ2-6; no clear D gene. Trimming pared 2 bases from V and 9 bases from J, leaving 8 bases between. The germline CDR1 and CDR2 sequences are KGHSH and LQKENI. This CDR3 contains 13 residues. CDR3 sequence reads: CASSPERDNVLTF. In DNA form, the CDR3 reads TGTGCCAGCTCACCAGAGCGAGACAACGTCCTGACTTTC.

Only a few counts were recorded for this clonotype. The chain couples TRBV29-1 to TRBJ2-1; 10 positions agree with TRBD2. The J segment lost 1 base and the V segment lost 6 bases, leaving 9 bases of the junction unmatched. The CDR3 runs 16 residues. Per germline, CDR1 SQVTM and CDR2 ANQGSEA. CDR3 DNA sequence: TGCAGCGTAAGGCCTAGCGGGGGACGATCCTACAATGAGCAGTTCTTC. It encodes CSVRPSGGRSYNEQFF.

This chain links TRBV18 with TRBJ2-3; the D is unclear. The CDR3 loop spans 12 amino acids. Germline-derived CDR1 and CDR2 are KGHSH and LQKENI. V was trimmed by 2 bases and J by 3 bases, leaving 3 bases between them. The CDR3 here is CASSPETDTQYF. The CDR3 bases are TGTGCCAGCTCACCAGAAACAGATACGCAGTATTTT.

In its sample, this clonotype was seen many times. The chain links TRBV9 to TRBJ2-3; D unresolved. The germline V gene encodes CDR1 SGDLS and CDR2 YYNGEE. V lost 0 bases and J 2 bases, leaving 10 bases between the germline ends. The length of the CDR3 is 15 residues. CDR3 bases: TGTGCCAGCAGCGTAGTGGATAAATTCACAGATACGCAGTATTTT. Translation: CASSVVDKFTDTQYF.

This clonotype was seen many times. V gene TRBV5-6 combines with J gene TRBJ1-2; TRBD1 is a possible D gene (6 bases). CDR1 is SGHDT, CDR2 YYEEEE, per germline. There are 14 residues in the CDR3. V shed 3 bases and J shed 8 bases, with 17 bases lying between them. The CDR3 DNA reads TGTGCCAGCAGCTCAGGGGTTTCGATCTGGGGCTACACCTTC. Translating it yields CASSSGVSIWGYTF.

DNA of the CDR3: TGTGCCTGGAGTGTACTTGGGGTGAACACTGAAGCTTTCTTT. As protein: CAWSVLGVNTEAFF. This chain uses TRBV30 with TRBJ1-1; unclear D gene. Germline V gives CDR1 GTSNPN, CDR2 SVGIG (reference sequence). The CDR3 spans 14 residues. V was trimmed by 0 bases and J by 0 bases, leaving 8 bases between them.

This clonotype turned up a few times. The rearrangement links TRBV6-1 to TRBJ1-5, with D uncertain. This CDR3 is built from 15 residues. Germline CDR1 MNHNS, CDR2 SASEGT. With 2 bases removed from V and 7 bases from J, the gap between germline ends came to 15 bases. The CDR3 is CASSELSAGQQPQHF. The CDR3 DNA is TGTGCCAGCAGTGAACTGTCGGCGGGCCAACAGCCCCAGCATTTT.

This clonotype has just a few counts. The V call is TRBV19, the J call TRBJ2-2; D remains unclear. Germline CDR1 is LNHDA and CDR2 is SQIVND (reference sequence). The V end lost 2 bases, the J end lost 3 bases, and 1 base lay between the germline ends. This CDR3 has 12 residues. The CDR3 bases are TGTGCCAGTAGTATATACACCGGGGAGCTGTTTTTT. Protein sequence: CASSIYTGELFF.

This clonotype was counted at least ten times. The J gene is TRBJ1-2, the V gene TRBV12-3 or TRBV12-4, with a tentative D call TRBD1 (6 bases). The CDR3 loop spans 11 amino acids. Trimming took off 4 bases at V and 8 bases at J, with 8 bases between the two ends. DNA of the CDR3: TGTGCCAGCAGTTACAGGGTCGGCTACACCTTC. It is translated as CASSYRVGYTF.

V usage is TRBV19 and J usage is TRBJ1-1; D is possibly TRBD1 (5 bases). Trimming pared 4 bases from V and 1 base from J, leaving 16 bases between. The CDR3 extends over 16 amino acids. Germline CDR1 is LNHDA and CDR2 is SQIVND (reference sequence). Written as DNA, the CDR3 is TGTGCCAGTAGTAGCGGGCAGGGTCGGGCGAACACTGAAGCTTTCTTT. It codes for CASSSGQGRANTEAFF. Supplemented by reference TRBV19 and TRBJ1-1, the full variable domain reads DGGITQSPKYLFRKEGQNVTLSCEQNLNHDAMYWYRQDPGQGLRLIYYSQIVNDFQKGDIAEGYSVSREKKESFPLTVTSAQKNPTAFYLCASSSGQGRANTEAFFGQGTRLTVV.

This clonotype turned up a few times. This chain links TRBV5-8 with TRBJ2-3; 9 bases align to TRBD1. V was pared by 5 bases and J by 4 bases, with 8 bases of the junction left unmatched. The CDR3 covers 15 residues. Germline V gives CDR1 SGHTS, CDR2 YDEGEE. The CDR3, as DNA: TGTGCCAGCAGTGGCGGGCGACAGGGGGCAGATACGCAGTATTTT. This gives the protein CASSGGRQGADTQYF.

This clonotype was found many times. The chain couples TRBV5-1 to TRBJ1-5; 9 bases fit TRBD1. The CDR3 extends over 16 amino acids. CDR1 is SGHRS, CDR2 YFSETQ, per germline. The V and J ends lost 0 bases and 4 bases, in that order; junction bases with no gene match: 5. In DNA, the CDR3 is TGCGCCAGCAGCTTGGGACAGGGGGGAGGGAATCAGCCCCAGCATTTT. Translating it yields CASSLGQGGGNQPQHF.

This clonotype was seen a handful of times. The chain is built from TRBV7-8 and TRBJ1-1; no definite D call. V lost 4 bases and J 2 bases, leaving 11 bases between the germline ends. Germline lookup yields CDR1 SGHVS and CDR2 FQNEAQ. CDR3 length: 14 residues. Here the CDR3 reads CASSSRTVNTEAFF. Here the CDR3 DNA reads TGTGCCAGCAGCTCCAGGACGGTCAACACTGAAGCTTTCTTT.

This clonotype turned up a few times. The chain recombines TRBV27 with TRBJ2-7, with D possibly TRBD1 on 5 matching bases. This CDR3 region has 14 residues. In germline, CDR1 is MNHEY, CDR2 SMNVEV (reference sequence). V was clipped by 6 bases and J by 2 bases, with 14 bases between them. CDR3 amino acids: CASSSRGPAYEQYV. CDR3 sequence (DNA): TGTGCCAGCAGCTCAAGGGGCCCAGCCTACGAGCAGTACGTC.

The V gene is TRBV4-1, the J gene TRBJ1-3, with a possible D match to TRBD1 (5 bases). The V gene's germline CDR1 is MGHRA and CDR2 YSYEKL. The V and J ends lost 1 base and 1 base respectively, with 11 bases between them. The CDR3 covers 16 residues. This CDR3 reads CASSQAPRGSGNTIYF. The DNA of the CDR3 is TGCGCCAGCAGCCAAGCGCCAAGGGGTTCTGGAAACACCATATATTTT.

The chain uses TRBV7-2 and TRBJ2-1, with no clear D. CDR3 length equals 14 residues. Trimming shortened V by 5 bases and J by 8 bases, and 16 bases separated the two germline ends. Germline CDR1 and CDR2: SGHTA and FQGNSA. The CDR3 loop reads CASSPGLRGHEQFF. The CDR3 DNA is TGTGCCAGCAGCCCGGGCCTACGTGGGCATGAGCAGTTCTTC.